One and the same sample provided the 10 T cell receptor beta chains below, sequenced in a study of cytomegalovirus exposure and HLA in healthy donors. PCR amplification relied on 60 Vbeta primers (plus 13 Jbeta primers). Using immunoSEQ multiplex PCR, the repertoire was profiled, and TCRdb retains in-frame clones only, with some absent. The table records around 190,000 clones, less than 80% of them present only once. The sequenced sample was PBMCs. The receptors were sampled from a woman aged 40 to 55 in good health and CMV-seronegative.

This chain links TRBV7-2 with TRBJ1-2; D is uncertain. V was cut by 5 bases and J by 4 bases, with 14 bases left in between. The CDR3 extends over 14 amino acids. CDR1 and CDR2 (germline): SGHTA, FQGNSA. CDR3 in amino acids: CASSQDLRAYGYTF. The CDR3 DNA reads TGTGCCAGCAGCCAGGACTTACGGGCCTATGGCTACACCTTC.

This clone came up once. This sequence joins TRBV21-1 and TRBJ1-5; the listed D gene, TRBD1, was not tested against the DNA. TRBV21-1 is a recognized pseudogene. The CDR3 runs 16 residues. CDR3 loop: CASRPRTEVISQPQHF. CDR3 in DNA: TGTGCCAGCAGACCAAGGACAGAGGTAATATCTCAGCCCCAGCATTTT.

This clone was seen only once. The chain uses TRBV6-6 and TRBJ2-3, with a possible D match to TRBD2 (6 bases). CDR1 and CDR2 from the germline V gene are MNHNY and SVGAGI (reference sequence). CDR3 size: 14 residues. The V and J ends lost 6 bases and 2 bases respectively, with 12 bases between them. The DNA of the CDR3 is TGTGCCAGCAGCTTGCGGGGTTTCACAGATACGCAGTATTTT. This gives the protein CASSLRGFTDTQYF.

The J gene is TRBJ2-5, the V gene TRBV6-6; D is unresolved. The CDR3 is 14 amino acids. Germline CDR1 and CDR2: MNHNY and SVGAGI (reference sequence). V lost 2 bases to trimming and J lost 1 base, with 8 bases between them. The CDR3 protein is CASSYDNSQETQYF. The DNA for the CDR3 is TGTGCCAGCAGTTACGACAACTCCCAAGAGACCCAGTACTTC.

V usage is TRBV21-1 and J usage is TRBJ2-7; whether TRBD2, the table's D call, matches the DNA was not checked. TRBV21-1 is a documented pseudogene. The CDR3 runs 15 residues. CDR3 bases: TGTGCCGCCCGGCTGAAGCGGGAGGCACCCTACGAGCAGTACTTC. It specifies CAARLKREAPYEQYF.

The rearrangement links TRBV11-2 to TRBJ2-3; 7 bases line up with TRBD1. The germline CDR1 and CDR2 sequences are SGHAT and FQNNGV. The CDR3 consists of 14 residues. The V gene end was trimmed by 1 base and the J gene end by 5 bases; junction bases not matched to a gene: 3. The CDR3 loop is CASSLGGQRDTQYF. DNA for the CDR3: TGTGCCAGCAGCTTAGGGGGACAGAGAGATACGCAGTATTTT.

V gene TRBV5-6 combines with J gene TRBJ1-5; TRBD1 might be the D (6 bases). CDR1 SGHDT and CDR2 YYEEEE come from the germline V gene. The CDR3 sequence is 14 residues long. The V gene lost 0 bases and the J gene lost 7 bases, with 11 bases spanning the gap. CDR3 sequence reads: CASSLGAGAQPQHF. The CDR3 DNA is TGTGCCAGCAGCTTGGGCGCAGGGGCCCAGCCCCAGCATTTT. Supplemented by reference TRBV5-6 and TRBJ1-5, the full variable domain reads DAGVTQSPTHLIKTRGQQVTLRCSPKSGHDTVSWYQQALGQGPQFIFQYYEEEERQRGNFPDRFSGHQFPNYSSELNVNALLLGDSALYLCASSLGAGAQPQHFGDGTRLSIL.

The chain carries TRBV7-8 and TRBJ1-5; D remains ambiguous. The germline V gene has CDR1 SGHVS and CDR2 FQNEAQ. The CDR3 is 13 residues long. Trimming took off 5 bases at V and 2 bases at J, with 7 bases between the two ends. CDR3 coding DNA: TGTGCCAGCAGCCGAGGTGGCAATCAGCCCCAGCATTTT. Protein product: CASSRGGNQPQHF.

The chain joins TRBV4-1 to TRBJ2-5; D uncertain. There are 17 residues in the CDR3. Germline CDR1 is MGHRA and CDR2 is YSYEKL. The V gene lost 0 bases and the J gene lost 2 bases, with 16 bases spanning the gap. The DNA for the CDR3 is TGCGCCAGCAGCCAAGATCAGTGGGCAGGCCAGCAAGAGACCCAGTACTTC. Its translation is CASSQDQWAGQQETQYF.

The V and J genes are TRBV7-2 and TRBJ2-3; 9 bases agree with TRBD2. V shed 5 bases and J 5 bases; nucleotides not matched to a gene: 8. Germline V CDR1 and CDR2: SGHTA, FQGNSA. The CDR3 contains 15 residues. The CDR3 here is CASSLFGLAKDTQYF. CDR3 nucleotide sequence: TGTGCCAGCAGCCTTTTTGGACTAGCGAAAGATACGCAGTATTTT.